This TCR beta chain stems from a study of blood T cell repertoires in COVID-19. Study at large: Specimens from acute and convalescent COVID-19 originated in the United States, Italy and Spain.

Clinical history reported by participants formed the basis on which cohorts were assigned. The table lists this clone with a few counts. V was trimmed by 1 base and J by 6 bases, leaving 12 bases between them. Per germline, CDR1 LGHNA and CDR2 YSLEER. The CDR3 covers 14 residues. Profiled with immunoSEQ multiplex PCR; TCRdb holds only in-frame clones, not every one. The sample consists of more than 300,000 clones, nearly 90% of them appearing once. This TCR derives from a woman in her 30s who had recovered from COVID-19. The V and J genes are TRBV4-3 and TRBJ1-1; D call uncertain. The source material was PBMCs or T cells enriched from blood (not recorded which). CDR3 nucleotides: TGCGCCAGCAGCCAAGTCATATCGCTACCTGAAGCTTTCTTT. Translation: CASSQVISLPEAFF.